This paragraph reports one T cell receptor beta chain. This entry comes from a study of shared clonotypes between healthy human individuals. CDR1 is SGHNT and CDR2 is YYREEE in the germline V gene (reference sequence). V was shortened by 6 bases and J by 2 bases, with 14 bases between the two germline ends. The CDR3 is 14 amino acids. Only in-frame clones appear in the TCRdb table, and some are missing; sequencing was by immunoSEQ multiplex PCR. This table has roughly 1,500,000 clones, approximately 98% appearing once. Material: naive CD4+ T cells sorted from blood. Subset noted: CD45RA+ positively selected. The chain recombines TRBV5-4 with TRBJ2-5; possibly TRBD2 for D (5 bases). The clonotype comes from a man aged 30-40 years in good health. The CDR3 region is CASTPEIAQETQYF. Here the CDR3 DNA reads TGTGCCAGCACCCCTGAAATAGCGCAAGAGACCCAGTACTTC.